The source of this TCR beta chain is a study of T-cell reconstitution after alpha-beta-depleted transplantation in children (dated by TCRdb to between 2015 and 2016). Regarding the study in general: Using TCR repertoire profiling, the study quantitatively followed how T-cell immune reconstitution unfolded in children after TCRalphabeta/CD19-depleted allogeneic hematopoietic cell transplantation. The paper as a whole reports these results and caveats: Over the following months the frequencies of hyperexpanded clones went down, and after one year T-cell counts and TCRbeta diversity were mostly credited to newly produced T cells. The apparently early alphabetaT-cell count recovery about two months after transplant was reportedly dependent on only several hundred rapidly expanded clones derived from non-depleted graft cells. In some patients, the high TCRbeta diversity seen at day 60 was put down to recipient T cells and intrathymic progenitors that had survived conditioning.

Receptor amplification or capture employed PCR. The sample was run on an Illumina HiSeq 2500. TCR libraries were prepared with molecular barcoding, using unique molecular identifiers to normalize TCRbeta repertoire quantification. The public sequencing data were trimmed at Q25 with fastp and processed into clonotypes with MiXCR by TCRdb, which kept only in-frame beta chains. Each entry is one CDR3 protein sequence, shown with its most common DNA and genes. The sample profile shows 450,000 to 600,000 distinct CDR3 sequences; 10% to 15% of them were found once. The ten largest clones take up over 2% of the sample. The treatment or condition label for this specimen denotes: allogeneic hematopoietic cell transplantation with graft depleted of TCRalphabeta T cells and CD19 B cells. The children who served as transplant recipients had been given grafts of TCRalphabeta/CD19-depleted allogeneic hematopoietic cells.

CDR1 DFQATT and CDR2 SNEGSKA are derived from the germline V gene (reference sequence). Cut back by 7 bases and 6 bases, the V and J ends lie 21 bases apart. From its cysteine to its phenylalanine, the CDR3 spans 15 amino acids. The DNA shown is the 45-base CDR3, in frame from base 1. This clonotype appeared a few times. Its antigen remains undetermined. Base qualities are not provided; no much larger clone lies one nucleotide away. The chain employs TRBV20-1 and TRBJ2-2; the D element might be TRBD1 or TRBD2, as each aligns at 6 bases. The sample here was PBMCs, mostly from graft donor cells, taken 360 days after TCRalphabeta/CD19-depleted stem cell transplant. The clonotype was recovered from a male patient aged 10 to 17 who had a stem cell transplant for acute myeloid leukemia, so the T cells may come from the graft donor. The CDR3 region: CSVPHSGRGAGELFF. The base sequence is TGCAGTGTTCCTCATAGCGGAAGGGGGGCCGGGGAGCTGTTTTTT.